This T cell receptor (beta chain) stems from a study of T-cell reconstitution after alpha-beta-depleted transplantation in children. As it was prepared, the TCRbeta library received unique molecular identifiers. MiXCR was run by TCRdb on the PCR reads, yielding one entry per CDR3 protein. The data contain about 610,000 distinct CDR3 sequences, roughly a tenth of them seen just once; the ten biggest clones take up roughly 3.9%. Trimming removed 4 bases from V and 2 bases from J; junction bases left unmatched: 8. CDR3 length equals 16 residues. The germline V gene encodes CDR1 SGHRS and CDR2 YFSETQ. This clonotype has only a few counts.

The receptor was isolated from a human donor who donated a stem cell graft to a child with acute myeloid leukemia. This chain uses TRBV5-1 with TRBJ2-3; 9 nucleotides line up with TRBD1. This material consisted of PBMCs from the stem cell graft donor, taken from the stem cell graft. CDR3 sequence (DNA): TGCGCCAGCAGCGGGGGGACAGGGACTACCACAGATACGCAGTATTTT. This sequence encodes CASSGGTGTTTDTQYF.